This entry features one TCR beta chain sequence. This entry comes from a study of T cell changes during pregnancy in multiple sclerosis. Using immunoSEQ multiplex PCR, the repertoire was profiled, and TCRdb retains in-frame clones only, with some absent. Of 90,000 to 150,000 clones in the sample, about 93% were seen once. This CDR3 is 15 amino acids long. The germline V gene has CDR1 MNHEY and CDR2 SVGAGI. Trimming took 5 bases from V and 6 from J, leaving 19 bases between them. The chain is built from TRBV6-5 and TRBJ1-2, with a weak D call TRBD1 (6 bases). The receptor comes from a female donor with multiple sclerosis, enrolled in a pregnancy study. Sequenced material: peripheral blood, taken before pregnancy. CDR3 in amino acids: CASSRTEATLNGYTF. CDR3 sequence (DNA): TGTGCCAGCAGTAGGACAGAGGCGACCCTCAATGGCTACACCTTC.